The 21 T cell receptor beta chains below come from one sample, sequenced in a study of technical replicates of blood from several donors. Profiled with immunoSEQ multiplex PCR; TCRdb holds only in-frame clones, not every one. The sample has tens of thousands of clones; around 94% are singletons. Source material: T cells isolated from PBMCs. These receptors came from a human donor in good health.

The V call is TRBV6-1, the J call TRBJ2-1; D not certain. Germline V gene lookup returns CDR1 MNHNS and CDR2 SASEGT. This CDR3 contains 14 residues. The ends were cut back, 0 bases at V and 4 bases at J, with 7 bases in the middle. The CDR3 DNA reads TGTGCCAGCAGTGAAGCGTTACAGTACAATGAGCAGTTCTTC. Protein: CASSEALQYNEQFF.

This clone has ten or more counts. The rearrangement uses TRBV4-1 and TRBJ1-6; TRBD1 matches 7 bases. V was pared by 0 bases and J by 10 bases, with 9 bases of the junction left unmatched. The CDR3 consists of 16 residues. The germline V gene has CDR1 MGHRA and CDR2 YSYEKL. DNA of the CDR3: TGCGCCAGCAGCCAAGAAGGGTTGAGACAGGGATCACCCCTCCACTTT. This encodes CASSQEGLRQGSPLHF.

The V gene is TRBV30, the J gene TRBJ1-5; 7 bases agree with TRBD1. CDR1 and CDR2 (germline): GTSNPN, SVGIG (reference sequence). J lost 4 bases, V lost 3 bases, and 12 bases had no gene match. The CDR3 loop spans 16 amino acids. The CDR3 reads CAWSPSPGQSNQPQHF. CDR3 nucleotide sequence: TGTGCCTGGAGCCCATCTCCGGGACAGTCAAATCAGCCCCAGCATTTT.

This clone was recorded only once. The V and J genes are TRBV4-2 and TRBJ2-3; 8 bases fit TRBD2. Germline V gives CDR1 LGHNA, CDR2 YNFKEQ. The CDR3 loop spans 17 amino acids. The V gene end was trimmed by 0 bases and the J gene end by 5 bases; junction bases not matched to a gene: 10. DNA for the CDR3: TGTGCCAGCAGCCAAGATCTGGGCGGGAGCGGGAGAGATACGCAGTATTTT. Its translation is CASSQDLGGSGRDTQYF.

The chain links TRBV10-3 to TRBJ2-2; 9 bases match TRBD2. V was clipped by 6 bases and J by 1 base; unmatched bases: 3. The length of the CDR3 is 15 residues. The germline V gene has CDR1 ENHRY and CDR2 SYGVKD. The CDR3 is CAIRRLAENTGELFF. The CDR3 DNA is TGTGCCATCAGACGACTAGCGGAGAACACCGGGGAGCTGTTTTTT.

This clone was found once. DNA for the CDR3: TGTGCCAGCAGCCAAGATCCTAGAGGGATGAGCTCCTATAATTCACCCCTCCACTTT. This codes for CASSQDPRGMSSYNSPLHF. The gene calls are TRBV4-2 and TRBJ1-6; D is uncertain. Germline CDR1 and CDR2: LGHNA and YNFKEQ. V dropped 0 bases and J dropped 0 bases, with 15 bases sitting between them. The CDR3 totals 19 residues.

This clone was observed a handful of times. The chain couples TRBV5-1 to TRBJ1-3, with no clear D. This CDR3 is 12 amino acids long. Germline lookup yields CDR1 SGHRS and CDR2 YFSETQ. Trimming removed 4 bases from V and 2 bases from J, with 4 bases in between. Here the CDR3 reads CASSTTGNTIYF. CDR3 bases: TGCGCCAGCAGCACAACTGGAAACACCATATATTTT.

The genes are TRBV18 and TRBJ2-7; tentatively, D is TRBD1 (8 bases). V gave up 2 bases and J gave up 0 bases, with 20 bases separating them. CDR3 size: 18 residues. The germline gives CDR1 KGHSH, CDR2 LQKENI. The DNA for the CDR3 is TGTGCCAGCTCACCATTCGGGGGGACAGGAACTAGCTCCTACGAGCAGTACTTC. Translation: CASSPFGGTGTSSYEQYF. Full variable domain (outside the CDR3, taken from reference TRBV18 and TRBJ2-7): NAGVMQNPRHLVRRRGQEARLRCSPMKGHSHVYWYRQLPEEGLKFMVYLQKENIIDESGMPKERFSAEFPKEGPSILRIQQVVRGDSAAYFCASSPFGGTGTSSYEQYFGPGTRLTVT.

This clone was seen only once. The V and J genes are TRBV7-8 and TRBJ1-2; TRBD1 matches 9 bases. There are 14 residues in the CDR3. In germline, CDR1 is SGHVS, CDR2 FQNEAQ. J was trimmed by 0 bases and V by 5 bases; bases with no gene match: 1. The CDR3 bases are TGTGCCAGCAGCCGGACAGGGGCTAACTATGGCTACACCTTC. Encoded protein: CASSRTGANYGYTF.

The V and J genes are TRBV14 and TRBJ2-3, with D perhaps matching TRBD2 (6 bases). CDR1 SGHDN and CDR2 FVKESK come from the germline V gene. The CDR3 totals 14 residues. The germline V and J ends were trimmed by 1 base and 4 bases, with 9 bases remaining between them. CDR3 region: CASSQVSSADTQYF. The CDR3 coding sequence is TGTGCCAGCAGCCAAGTGTCTAGCGCAGATACGCAGTATTTT.

This chain connects TRBV5-4 to TRBJ2-2, with TRBD2 matching 13 bases. The CDR3 consists of 17 residues. V lost 4 bases to trimming and J lost 5 bases; unmatched junction nucleotides: 8. Looked up from germline, CDR1 is SGHNT and CDR2 is YYREEE (reference sequence). CDR3 region: CASSKGLAGARTGELFF. CDR3 nucleotide sequence: TGTGCCAGCAGCAAAGGACTAGCGGGAGCTAGGACCGGGGAGCTGTTTTTT.

Here the CDR3 DNA reads TGCGCCAGCAGCTCGGAGCGGGAGTGGAGCACAGATACGCAGTATTTT. Its protein product is CASSSEREWSTDTQYF. V usage is TRBV5-1 and J usage is TRBJ2-3; TRBD2 aligns across 8 bases. J gave up 0 bases and V 3 bases, and 6 bases lay outside the gene matches. Germline-derived CDR1 and CDR2 are SGHRS and YFSETQ. The CDR3 consists of 16 residues.

This chain connects TRBV6-1 to TRBJ2-7; D unclear. Germline lookup yields CDR1 MNHNS and CDR2 SASEGT. There are 11 residues in the CDR3. V lost 6 bases and J lost 1, with 4 bases in between. CDR3 protein: CASRQSYEQYF. Here the CDR3 DNA reads TGTGCCAGCAGACAGTCCTACGAGCAGTACTTC.

The chain combines TRBV27 with TRBJ1-2, with 8 bases matching TRBD1. The CDR3 spans 16 residues. Germline V gene lookup returns CDR1 MNHEY and CDR2 SMNVEV (reference sequence). V shed 1 base and J 2 bases; nucleotides not matched to a gene: 6. Here the CDR3 reads CASSLYPGQANYGYTF. DNA of the CDR3: TGTGCCAGCAGTTTATACCCGGGACAGGCGAACTATGGCTACACCTTC.

The rearrangement links TRBV28 to TRBJ1-4, with a weak D call TRBD1 (5 bases). CDR3 length: 14 amino acids. Trimming removed 4 bases at V and 7 bases at J, with 13 bases between. CDR1 is MDHEN and CDR2 is SYDVKM in the germline V gene. The CDR3 protein is CASSSPGGGEKLFF. The CDR3 DNA follows: TGTGCCAGCAGTTCGCCTGGGGGGGGTGAAAAACTGTTTTTT.

V and J are TRBV19 and TRBJ1-2, with D uncertain. The CDR3 has 11 amino acids. V dropped 3 bases and J dropped 6 bases, with 5 bases sitting between them. CDR1 is LNHDA, CDR2 SQIVND, per germline (reference sequence). DNA for the CDR3: TGTGCCAGTAGTATGGGCCATGGCTACACCTTC. Translating gives CASSMGHGYTF.

The rearrangement joins TRBV15 to TRBJ1-1, with D maybe TRBD1 (5 bases). The CDR3 runs to 14 residues. Deletions cut 5 bases from V and 4 bases from J, with 14 bases between. Germline V CDR1 and CDR2: LNHNV, YYDKDF (reference sequence). CDR3 bases: TGTGCCACCAGCGAGGGGAGGGCGAGCACTGAAGCTTTCTTT. This codes for CATSEGRASTEAFF.

The chain links TRBV6-5 to TRBJ2-3; 8 bases map to TRBD2. Germline V gene sequence: CDR1 MNHEY, CDR2 SVGAGI. This CDR3 contains 14 residues. V shed 5 bases and J 2 bases; nucleotides not matched to a gene: 3. The DNA of the CDR3 is TGTGCCAGCAGTCAAGCGGGAGCCACAGATACGCAGTATTTT. Translated: CASSQAGATDTQYF.

This chain connects TRBV13 to TRBJ1-1, with D unclear. The V gene's germline CDR1 is PRHDT and CDR2 FYEKMQ (reference sequence). The CDR3 consists of 13 residues. V lost 8 bases and J lost 0, with 10 bases in between. CDR3 DNA: TGTGCCAGCTCGTTATCTATGAACACTGAAGCTTTCTTT. It specifies CASSLSMNTEAFF. The full variable domain, in which reference TRBV13 and TRBJ1-1 provide the parts outside the CDR3, is AAGVIQSPRHLIKEKRETATLKCYPIPRHDTVYWYQQGPGQDPQFLISFYEKMQSDKGSIPDRFSAQQFSDYHSELNMSSLELGDSALYFCASSLSMNTEAFFGQGTRLTVV.

The V call is TRBV2, the J call TRBJ2-3, with D maybe TRBD1 (6 bases). Trimming cost V 3 bases and J 0 bases, with 10 bases left between them. CDR1 is SNHLY and CDR2 is FYNNEI in the germline V gene. The CDR3 is 15 amino acids. CDR3 in amino acids: CASSDRTASTDTQYF. The CDR3 DNA reads TGTGCCAGCAGTGATAGGACAGCTAGCACAGATACGCAGTATTTT.

This clone was detected a few times. This chain uses TRBV4-2 with TRBJ1-2; 7 bases fit TRBD1. The CDR3 spans 15 residues. The junction had 7 bases not matched to a gene; V was cut back by 2 bases and J by 4 bases. Looked up from germline, CDR1 is LGHNA and CDR2 is YNFKEQ. CDR3 sequence: CASSQSYTGVYGYTF. As DNA, the CDR3 is TGTGCCAGCAGCCAATCGTACACAGGGGTCTATGGCTACACCTTC.